The TCR beta chain under discussion was sequenced for a study of shared clonotypes between healthy human individuals (TCRdb year 2020). The study in broad terms: The cohort included a few men and a couple of women between 18 and 49 years of age. Per donor, three plates each were used for CD4 naive and CD4 memory, two for CD8 naive, and one for CD8 memory. To estimate repertoire size and how much clonotypes are shared between individuals, the study performed deep sequencing of blood TCR repertoires from five healthy adults. To increase sequencing depth and limit assay-specific biases, different laboratories used diverse techniques to prepare libraries and sequence TCR repertoires. Each donor's leukapheresis produced roughly between roughly 0.85 and 10 billion PBMCs.

TCR CDR3 regions were amplified from genomic DNA by multiplex PCR using the deep immunoSEQ assay. For each cell subset, the extracted genomic DNA was distributed evenly across all wells of several immunoSEQ 96-well plates, and each plate served as one replicate. For sorted subsets, about 200 ng genomic DNA, equal to 30,000 to 35,000 T cell genomes, was loaded into each replicate PCR. Purified libraries were quantified with a Qubit 3.0 fluorometer, sized on a Bioanalyzer 2100, and re-quantified with the KAPA Library Quantification kit. Every immunoSEQ 96-well plate was sequenced on a separate single-read 150-cycle Illumina NextSeq 550 flow cell. Per the source publication's procedure: Because only junctional sequences without quality scores were contained in the immunoSEQ output, filtering matching that applied to full-length reads could not be performed. To assign V/J genes and CDR3, sequences were annotated using PyIR, a Python wrapper for IgBLAST v1.9, with IMGT germline references. Reads with weak V/J assignments (E-value above 1e-6), missing CDR3, stop codons, out-of-frame junctions, or ambiguous translated residues were removed. V3J clonotypes were defined as sequences sharing an identical inferred V gene, J gene, and CDR3 amino acid sequence. Percentage overlap between repertoires was calculated by dividing the number of shared unique clonotypes by the size of the smaller repertoire. Repertoire richness was assessed with RTK rarefaction, the Chao1 estimator, and Recon v2.1 estimates of unobserved clonotypes. Generation probabilities for all TCRbeta clonotypes obtained by the gDNA method from several donors were computed using OLGA. TCRdb obtained this table from immuneACCESS and retained in-frame rearrangements with V and J assigned. These tables miss some clones; where compared with another copy, unresolved V genes account for less than half of the shortfall, and the remainder is unexplained. V and J calls and clone size are copied from that table; D and trimming were computed from the DNA. The sample includes about 2.5 million clones, with around 90% observed a single time. The ten most abundant clones make up approximately 0.4% of the sample.

Based on the germline V gene, the CDR1 and CDR2 sequences are KGHSH and LQKENI. The CDR3 runs 14 amino acids, cysteine and phenylalanine included. This entry keeps only the CDR3 DNA: 42 bases, framed from base 1. The germline V and J ends show losses of 3 bases and 2 bases respectively, and no gene match explains 4 bases of the junction. Details on this clone: It has no known antigen specificity. No per-base quality is available; no much larger clone lies one base away. Distinct nucleotide sequences in the sample also encode this CDR3.

General findings and caveats noted by the study authors: Sampling was restricted to blood, and TCR repertoires in tissues likely differ from the TCR repertoires found in blood. Larger estimated clonotype richness was generally found for naive subsets than for memory subsets. When several donors were compared, the shared fraction of clonotypes was roughly 5% for naive CD4, more than 3% for naive CD8, about 2.5% for memory CD4, and less than 0.5% for memory CD8. Because the study included a small number of donors, the genetic and exposure-history diversity represented was limited. Incomplete sequencing was indicated by rarefaction of sorted-subset datasets, despite the large sequencing depth. Based on pairwise subsampling, the degree of clonotype sharing among donors was expected to be affected by sequencing depth. Higher generation probabilities were observed for clonotypes shared by all four sorted-subset donors than for non-shared clonotypes.

The donors were healthy, HIV-negative adults with no recently reported acute infections or vaccinations. All donors were Caucasian adults living in Nashville, Tennessee, USA. CD4+ T cells were enriched by magnetic negative selection, after which naive cells were positively selected on CD45RA and the negative fraction was taken as the memory subset. After blood collection by leukapheresis, PBMCs were isolated using Ficoll-Histopaque density gradient centrifugation and then cryopreserved in the vapor phase of liquid nitrogen. Analytical flow cytometry was used to check the purity and quantity of each magnetically sorted T cell population. Genomic DNA was isolated from each sorted fraction and quantified by UV absorbance on a Nanodrop 2000c.

The rearranged segments are TRBV18 and TRBJ2-7, and TRBD1 matches 7 of the central bases. This clonotype was obtained from a man younger than 35 in good health. Some clones in this sample may be carry-over from other donors' samples. The sequencing sample was made of naive CD4+ T cells from PBMCs. The cell subset or site tag for this specimen amounts to: CD45RA+ positively selected. In nucleotides, the sequence is TGTGCCAGCTCACCGGGCAGGGGGACCTACGAGCAGTACTTC. Its coded protein is CASSPGRGTYEQYF. The entire variable domain, with the stretches around the CDR3 drawn from the reference TRBV18 and TRBJ2-7 proteins, is NAGVMQNPRHLVRRRGQEARLRCSPMKGHSHVYWYRQLPEEGLKFMVYLQKENIIDESGMPKERFSAEFPKEGPSILRIQQVVRGDSAAYFCASSPGRGTYEQYFGPGTRLTVT.